This entry features one T cell receptor beta chain sequence. This clonotype turned up a few times. What antigen it recognizes has not been identified. No much larger clone exists at a distance of one base, and base qualities are not known. Libraries were constructed by 5' RACE. Instrument on record: Illumina HiSeq 2500. A second PCR of 7 to 11 cycles was run with a J-beta primer mix and a sample-barcoded 5' primer. Each TCR beta cDNA molecule received a unique molecular identifier from a template-switch 5' adaptor carrying 12 random nucleotides. Each sample yielded at least 3 million CDR3-containing paired-end reads. First-strand cDNA was synthesized from all RNA with the Mint cDNA synthesis kit, primed by a TRBC-specific oligonucleotide. Following uracil-DNA glycosylase treatment, all cDNA underwent a first 18-cycle PCR with the universal primers M1SS and BC2_uni_R. In the original analysis: Each sample was normalized by randomly selecting 1 million high-quality reads, each carrying a distinct molecular identifier. Instead of being binned into consensus sequences, reads that shared molecular identifiers were thrown out. CDR3 identification, clonotype clustering and error correction used MiTCR with a Q25 quality threshold and the strictest error-elimination algorithm. Lower-bound total TCR beta diversity was estimated with a nonparametric unseen species model using Euler transformation. TCRdb cleaned the public reads at Q25 with fastp, built clones with MiXCR and kept in-frame beta chains. Entries are consolidated by CDR3 protein sequence, retaining the most common genes and DNA. It is TCRdb's table, rather than the study itself, that gives the V and J calls and clone size. The sample records around 790,000 distinct CDR3 sequences, about 42% of which are singletons. In total, the top ten clones hold about a fifth of the sample.

The roughly 39 donors, aged roughly 6 to 95 years, were systemically healthy Caucasian individuals from Russia. Ten milliliters of peripheral blood were collected from each donor into EDTA-treated Vacutainer tubes. Ficoll-Paque density-gradient centrifugation was used to isolate PBMCs, with at least 6 million per sample. Trizol reagent was used to extract total RNA from the PBMCs, yielding at least 5.5 micrograms per sample. For every donor, an aliquot of PBMCs went through flow cytometry to measure the percentages of naive CD45RAhigh/CD27high T cells. The record originates from a study of blood T cells in healthy people across ages (dated by TCRdb to the mid-2010s). As for the study more broadly: Template switching captured roughly one uniquely barcoded TCR beta cDNA molecule per two T cells in model experiments. The study measured age-related changes in TCR beta repertoire diversity using deep sequencing normalized with unique cDNA molecular identifiers. The donors were split into four age groups: young (average 16 years), middle-aged (roughly 42), aged (approximately 60) and long-lived (over 75). Donors of different ages were randomly distributed across sequencing lanes to avoid experimental bias. For two donors (one aged 18 to 29 and one aged 80 or older), the study analyzed two additional independent replicas of 1 million unique cDNA reads from the same blood draw. General study outcomes and caveats: The long-lived group showed more naive CD4+ T cells, fewer expanded clones and increased TCR diversity than the aged group, suggesting age selection. Because the CMV infection status of the donors was unknown, age-related changes in expanded clonotypes may potentially have been confounded. A strong correlation was found between observed TCR beta diversity and the percentage of naive T cells measured by flow cytometry. Estimates of total diversity based on one million sequenced T cells were considered lower bounds and underestimates. Observed TCR beta diversity per million T cells fell roughly linearly with age, and a significant reduction was already apparent by age around 36. Since profiling was done on bulk unsorted PBMCs, naive and antigen-experienced compartments could not be conclusively compared.

The sequencing sample was made of blood. This clonotype was obtained from a man aged 60 to 69 in good health.

Here is the DNA: TGTGCCAGCAGCCCCCCGGGGGGGTCAAAAGAGACCCAGTACTTC. Translation gives CASSPPGGSKETQYF. Rearrangement joined TRBV7-2 to TRBJ2-5; 8 central nucleotides agree with TRBD2. Counted from cysteine to phenylalanine, this CDR3 has 15 amino acids. Only the CDR3 DNA stays, 45 bases, in frame from base 1. CDR1 is given as SGHTA and CDR2 as FQGNSA, both from the germline V gene. V ends up 5 bases short and J 3 bases short, with an unmatched junction base count of 8.